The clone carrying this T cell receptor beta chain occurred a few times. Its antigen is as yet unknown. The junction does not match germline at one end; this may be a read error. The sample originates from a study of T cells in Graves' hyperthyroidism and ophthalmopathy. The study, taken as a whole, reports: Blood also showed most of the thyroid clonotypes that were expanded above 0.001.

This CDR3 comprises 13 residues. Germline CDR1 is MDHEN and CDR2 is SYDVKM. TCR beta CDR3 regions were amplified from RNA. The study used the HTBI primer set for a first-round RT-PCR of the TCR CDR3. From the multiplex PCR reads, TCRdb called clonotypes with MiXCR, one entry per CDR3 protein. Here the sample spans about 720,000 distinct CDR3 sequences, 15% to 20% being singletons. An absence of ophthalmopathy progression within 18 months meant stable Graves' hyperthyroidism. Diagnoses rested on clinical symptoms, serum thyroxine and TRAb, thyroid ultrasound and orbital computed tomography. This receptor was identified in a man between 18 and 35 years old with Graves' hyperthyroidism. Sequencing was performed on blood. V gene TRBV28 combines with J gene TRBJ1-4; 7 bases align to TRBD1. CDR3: CASSDRVGEKLSF. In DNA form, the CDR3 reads TGTGCCAGCAGCGACAGGGTAGGAGAAAAACTGTCTTTT.